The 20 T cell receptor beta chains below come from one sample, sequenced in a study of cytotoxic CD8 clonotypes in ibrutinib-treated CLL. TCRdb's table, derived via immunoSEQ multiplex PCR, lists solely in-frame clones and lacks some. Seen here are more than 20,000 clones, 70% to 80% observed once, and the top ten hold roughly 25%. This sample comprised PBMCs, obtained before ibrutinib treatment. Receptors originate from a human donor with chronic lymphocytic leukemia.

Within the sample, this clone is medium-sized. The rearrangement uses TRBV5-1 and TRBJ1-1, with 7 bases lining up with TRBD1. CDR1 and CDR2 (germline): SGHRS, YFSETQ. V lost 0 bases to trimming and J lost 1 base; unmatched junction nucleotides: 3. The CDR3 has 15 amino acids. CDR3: CASSLAGTANTEAFF. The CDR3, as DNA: TGCGCCAGCAGCTTGGCCGGGACAGCGAACACTGAAGCTTTCTTT.

The CDR3 region is CASSWRQGAAGELFF. The CDR3 bases are TGCGCCAGCAGCTGGAGACAGGGGGCTGCCGGGGAGCTGTTTTTT. V and J are TRBV5-1 and TRBJ2-2; 10 bases fit TRBD1. Germline CDR1 is SGHRS and CDR2 is YFSETQ. This CDR3 spans 15 amino acids. V dropped 3 bases and J dropped 6; count of bases not matched to a gene: 5.

CDR3 in amino acids: CASKETGGYQPQHF. In DNA form, the CDR3 reads TGTGCCAGCAAAGAAACAGGGGGCTATCAGCCCCAGCATTTT. The genes are TRBV6-5 and TRBJ1-5; 9 bases align to TRBD1. V lost 7 bases to trimming and J lost 5 bases; unmatched junction nucleotides: 6. Germline V gives CDR1 MNHEY, CDR2 SVGAGI. The CDR3 contains 14 residues.

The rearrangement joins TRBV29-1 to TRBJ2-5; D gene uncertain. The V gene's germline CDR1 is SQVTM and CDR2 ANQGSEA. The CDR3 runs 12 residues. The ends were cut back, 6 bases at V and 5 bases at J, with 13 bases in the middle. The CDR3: CSVSYTSETQYF. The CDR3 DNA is TGCAGCGTCTCATACACCTCGGAGACCCAGTACTTC.

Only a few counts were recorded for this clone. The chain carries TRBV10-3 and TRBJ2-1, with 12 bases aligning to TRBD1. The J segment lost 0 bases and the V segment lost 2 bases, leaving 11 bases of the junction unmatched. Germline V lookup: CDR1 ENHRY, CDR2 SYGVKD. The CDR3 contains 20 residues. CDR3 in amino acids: CAISEREGTGGRSSYNEQFF. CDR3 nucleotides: TGTGCCATCAGTGAGCGCGAAGGGACAGGGGGCCGGAGCTCCTACAATGAGCAGTTCTTC.

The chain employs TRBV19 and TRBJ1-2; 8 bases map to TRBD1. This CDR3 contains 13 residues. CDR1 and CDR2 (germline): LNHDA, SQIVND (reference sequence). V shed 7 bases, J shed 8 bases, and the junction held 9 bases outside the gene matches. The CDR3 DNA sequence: TGTGCCAGTACCTCAGGGGGCAACAAAGGCTACACCTTC. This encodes CASTSGGNKGYTF.

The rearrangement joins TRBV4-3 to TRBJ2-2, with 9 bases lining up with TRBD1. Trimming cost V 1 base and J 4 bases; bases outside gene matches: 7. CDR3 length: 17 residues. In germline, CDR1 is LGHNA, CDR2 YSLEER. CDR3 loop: CASSQVYGDRVTGELFF. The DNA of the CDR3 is TGCGCCAGCAGCCAAGTGTACGGGGACAGGGTCACCGGGGAGCTGTTTTTT.

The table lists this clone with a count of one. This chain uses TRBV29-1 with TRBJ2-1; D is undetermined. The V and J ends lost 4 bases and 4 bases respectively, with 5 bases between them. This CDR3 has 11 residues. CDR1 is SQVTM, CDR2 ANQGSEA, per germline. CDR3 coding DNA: TGCAGCGTTGGGTTGTACAATGAGCAGTTCTTC. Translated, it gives CSVGLYNEQFF.

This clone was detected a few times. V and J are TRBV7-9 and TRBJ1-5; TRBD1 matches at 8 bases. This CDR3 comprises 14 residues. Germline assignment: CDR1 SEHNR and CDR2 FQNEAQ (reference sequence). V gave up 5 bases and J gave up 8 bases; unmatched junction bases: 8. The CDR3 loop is CASSLGQGREPQHF. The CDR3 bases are TGTGCCAGCAGCCTTGGACAGGGTCGTGAGCCCCAGCATTTT.

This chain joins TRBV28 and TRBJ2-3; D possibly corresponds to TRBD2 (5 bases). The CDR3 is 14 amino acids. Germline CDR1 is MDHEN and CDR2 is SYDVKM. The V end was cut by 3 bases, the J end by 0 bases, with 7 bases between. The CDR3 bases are TGTGCCAGCAGTTTTACGGGAAGCACAGATACGCAGTATTTT. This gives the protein CASSFTGSTDTQYF.

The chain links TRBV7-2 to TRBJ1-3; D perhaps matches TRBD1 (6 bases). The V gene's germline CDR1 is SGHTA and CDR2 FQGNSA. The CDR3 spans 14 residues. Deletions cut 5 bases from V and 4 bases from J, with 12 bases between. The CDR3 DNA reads TGTGCCAGCAGCCGACAGGTCACAGGAAACACCATATATTTT. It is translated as CASSRQVTGNTIYF.

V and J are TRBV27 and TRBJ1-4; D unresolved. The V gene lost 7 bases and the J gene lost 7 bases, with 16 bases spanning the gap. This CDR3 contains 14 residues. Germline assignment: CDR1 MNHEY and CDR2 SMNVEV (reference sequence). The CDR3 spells CASTRWGGGEKLFF. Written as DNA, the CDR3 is TGTGCCAGCACTCGGTGGGGAGGCGGTGAAAAACTGTTTTTT.

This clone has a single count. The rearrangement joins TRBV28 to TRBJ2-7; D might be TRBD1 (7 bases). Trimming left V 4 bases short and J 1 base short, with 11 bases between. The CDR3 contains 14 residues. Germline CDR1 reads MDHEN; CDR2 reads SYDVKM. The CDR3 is CASSSTGRSYEQYF. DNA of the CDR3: TGTGCCAGCAGTTCGACAGGGAGGTCCTACGAGCAGTACTTC.

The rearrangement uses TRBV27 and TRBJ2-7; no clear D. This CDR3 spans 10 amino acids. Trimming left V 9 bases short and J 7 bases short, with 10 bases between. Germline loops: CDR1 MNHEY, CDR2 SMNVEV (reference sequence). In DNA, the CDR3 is TGTGCCAGGGATATAGGTGAGCAGTACTTC. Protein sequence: CARDIGEQYF.

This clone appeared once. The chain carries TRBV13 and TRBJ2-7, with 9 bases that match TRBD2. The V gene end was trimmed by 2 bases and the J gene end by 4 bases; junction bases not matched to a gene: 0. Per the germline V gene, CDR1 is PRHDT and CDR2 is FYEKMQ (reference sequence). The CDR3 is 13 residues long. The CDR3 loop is CASSLLAGYEQYF. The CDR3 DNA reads TGTGCCAGCAGCTTACTAGCGGGGTACGAGCAGTACTTC. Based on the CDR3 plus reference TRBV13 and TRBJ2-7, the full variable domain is AAGVIQSPRHLIKEKRETATLKCYPIPRHDTVYWYQQGPGQDPQFLISFYEKMQSDKGSIPDRFSAQQFSDYHSELNMSSLELGDSALYFCASSLLAGYEQYFGPGTRLTVT.

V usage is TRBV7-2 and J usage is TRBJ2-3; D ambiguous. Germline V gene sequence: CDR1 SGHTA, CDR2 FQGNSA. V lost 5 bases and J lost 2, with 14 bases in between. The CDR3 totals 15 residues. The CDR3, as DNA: TGTGCCAGCAGCCCCCGCAGACATAACACAGATACGCAGTATTTT. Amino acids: CASSPRRHNTDTQYF. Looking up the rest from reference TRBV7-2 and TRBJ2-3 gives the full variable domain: GAGVSQSPSNKVTEKGKDVELRCDPISGHTALYWYRQSLGQGLEFLIYFQGNSAPDKSGLPSDRFSAERTGGSVSTLTIQRTQQEDSAVYLCASSPRRHNTDTQYFGPGTRLTVL.

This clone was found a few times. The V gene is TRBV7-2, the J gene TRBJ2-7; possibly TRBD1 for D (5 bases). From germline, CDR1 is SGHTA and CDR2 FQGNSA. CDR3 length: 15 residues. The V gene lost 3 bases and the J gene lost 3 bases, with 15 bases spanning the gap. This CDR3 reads CASSLAPGRRYEQYF. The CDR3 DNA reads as TGTGCCAGCAGCTTGGCCCCAGGGCGCCGCTACGAGCAGTACTTC.

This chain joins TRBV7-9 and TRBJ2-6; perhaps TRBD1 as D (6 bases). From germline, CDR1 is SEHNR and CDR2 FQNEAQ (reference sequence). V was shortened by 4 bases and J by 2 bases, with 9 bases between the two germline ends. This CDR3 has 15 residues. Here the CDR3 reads CASSSQGTGANVLTF. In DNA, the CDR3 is TGTGCCAGCAGCTCACAGGGTACTGGGGCCAACGTCCTGACTTTC.

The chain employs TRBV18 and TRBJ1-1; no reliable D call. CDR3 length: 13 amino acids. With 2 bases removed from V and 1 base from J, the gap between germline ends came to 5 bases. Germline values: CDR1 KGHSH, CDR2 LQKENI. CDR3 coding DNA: TGTGCCAGCTCACCAGGGGAGAACACTGAAGCTTTCTTT. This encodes CASSPGENTEAFF.

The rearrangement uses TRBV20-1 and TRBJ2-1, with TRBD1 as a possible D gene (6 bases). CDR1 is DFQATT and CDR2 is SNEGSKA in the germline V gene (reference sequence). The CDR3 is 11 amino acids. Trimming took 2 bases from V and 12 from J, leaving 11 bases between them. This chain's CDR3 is CSARLQGLQFF. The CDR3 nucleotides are TGCAGTGCTAGACTACAGGGTTTGCAGTTCTTC.